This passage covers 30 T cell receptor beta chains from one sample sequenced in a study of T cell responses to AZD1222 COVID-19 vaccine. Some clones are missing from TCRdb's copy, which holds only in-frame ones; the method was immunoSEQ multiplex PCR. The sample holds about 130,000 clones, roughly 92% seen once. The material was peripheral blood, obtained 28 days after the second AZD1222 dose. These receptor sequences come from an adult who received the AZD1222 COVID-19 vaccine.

The CDR3 here is CASSLYAEDTIYF. The CDR3 DNA follows: TGTGCCAGCAGCTTATACGCGGAGGACACCATATATTTT. The chain carries TRBV7-3 and TRBJ1-3; no firm D call. Between the trimmed V and J ends, which lost 2 bases and 8 bases, there was a span of 10 bases. Germline CDR1 is SGHTA and CDR2 is FQGTGA. The CDR3 length is 13 residues. The whole variable domain, filled in from reference TRBV7-3 and TRBJ1-3, reads GAGVSQTPSNKVTEKGKYVELRCDPISGHTALYWYRQSLGQGPEFLIYFQGTGAADDSGLPNDRFFAVRPEGSVSTLKIQRTERGDSAVYLCASSLYAEDTIYFGEGSWLTVV.

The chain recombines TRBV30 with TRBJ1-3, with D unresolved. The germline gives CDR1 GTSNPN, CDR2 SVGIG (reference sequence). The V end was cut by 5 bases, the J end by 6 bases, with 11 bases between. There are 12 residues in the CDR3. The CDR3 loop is CAWSGLVNTIYF. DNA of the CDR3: TGTGCCTGGTCCGGTCTCGTAAACACCATATATTTT.

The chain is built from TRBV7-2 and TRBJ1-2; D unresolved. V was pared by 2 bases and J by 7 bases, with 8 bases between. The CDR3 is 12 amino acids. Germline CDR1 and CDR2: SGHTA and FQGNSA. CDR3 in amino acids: CASSLRSTGYTF. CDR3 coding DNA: TGTGCCAGCAGCTTAAGATCCACTGGCTACACCTTC.

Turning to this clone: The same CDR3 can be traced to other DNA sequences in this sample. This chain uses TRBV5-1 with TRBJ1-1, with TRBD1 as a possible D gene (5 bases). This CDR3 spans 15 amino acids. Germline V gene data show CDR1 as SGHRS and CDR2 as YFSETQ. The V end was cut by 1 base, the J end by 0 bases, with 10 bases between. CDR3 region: CASSLSGGMNTEAFF. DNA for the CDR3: TGCGCCAGCAGCTTGTCCGGGGGTATGAACACTGAAGCTTTCTTT.

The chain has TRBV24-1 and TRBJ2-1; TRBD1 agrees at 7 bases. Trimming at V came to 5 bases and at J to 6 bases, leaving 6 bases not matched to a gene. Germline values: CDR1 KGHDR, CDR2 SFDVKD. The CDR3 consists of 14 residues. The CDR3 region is CATSAPTGPNEQFF. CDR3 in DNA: TGTGCCACCAGTGCCCCGACAGGGCCCAATGAGCAGTTCTTC.

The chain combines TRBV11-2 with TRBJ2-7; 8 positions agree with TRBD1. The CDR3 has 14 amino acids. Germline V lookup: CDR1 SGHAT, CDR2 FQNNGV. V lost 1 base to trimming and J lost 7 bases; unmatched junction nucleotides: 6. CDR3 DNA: TGTGCCAGCAGCTTAGGTCAGGGGGCGCGTGAGCAGTACTTC. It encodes CASSLGQGAREQYF.

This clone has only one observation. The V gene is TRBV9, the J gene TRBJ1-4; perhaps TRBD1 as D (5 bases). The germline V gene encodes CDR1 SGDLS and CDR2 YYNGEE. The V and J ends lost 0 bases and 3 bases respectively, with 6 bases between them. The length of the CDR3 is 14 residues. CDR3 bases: TGTGCCAGCAGCGTAGCAGGGTCTAATGAAAAACTGTTTTTT. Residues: CASSVAGSNEKLFF.

DNA of the CDR3: TGTGCCAGCAGGGATATACAGGGGCATCAGCCCCAGCATTTT. Translation gives CASRDIQGHQPQHF. The chain couples TRBV2 to TRBJ1-5, with 7 positions matching TRBD1. After removal of 6 bases from V and 5 bases from J, the junction contained 7 bases not matched to a gene. There are 14 residues in the CDR3. Germline V CDR1 and CDR2: SNHLY, FYNNEI.

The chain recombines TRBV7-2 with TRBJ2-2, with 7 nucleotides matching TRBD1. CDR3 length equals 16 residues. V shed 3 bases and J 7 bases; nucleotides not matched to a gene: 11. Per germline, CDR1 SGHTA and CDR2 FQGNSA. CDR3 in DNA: TGTGCCAGCAGCTTGGCGTTTAGCCGGACAGGCGGGGAGCTGTTTTTT. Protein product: CASSLAFSRTGGELFF.

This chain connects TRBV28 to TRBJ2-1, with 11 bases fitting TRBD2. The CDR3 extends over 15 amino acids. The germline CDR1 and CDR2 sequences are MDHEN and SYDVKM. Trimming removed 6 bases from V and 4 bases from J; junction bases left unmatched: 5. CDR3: CASSPGTSGYNEQFF. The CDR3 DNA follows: TGTGCCAGCAGCCCCGGGACTAGCGGATACAATGAGCAGTTCTTC.

CDR3 DNA sequence: TGTGCCTGGAGTGTCCCCCCGACAGGGGGCAGGAACACCATATATTTT. It is translated as CAWSVPPTGGRNTIYF. The J gene is TRBJ1-3, the V gene TRBV30; 10 positions match TRBD1. J gave up 7 bases and V 0 bases, and 9 bases lay outside the gene matches. Germline V gene sequence: CDR1 GTSNPN, CDR2 SVGIG (reference sequence). CDR3 size: 16 residues.

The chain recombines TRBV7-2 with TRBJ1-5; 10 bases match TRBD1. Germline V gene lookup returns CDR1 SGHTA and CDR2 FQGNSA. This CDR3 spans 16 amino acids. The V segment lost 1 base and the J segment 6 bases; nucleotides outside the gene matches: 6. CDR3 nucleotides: TGTGCCAGCAGCTTAGTGGGGACAGGGGTGTTTCAGCCCCAGCATTTT. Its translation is CASSLVGTGVFQPQHF.

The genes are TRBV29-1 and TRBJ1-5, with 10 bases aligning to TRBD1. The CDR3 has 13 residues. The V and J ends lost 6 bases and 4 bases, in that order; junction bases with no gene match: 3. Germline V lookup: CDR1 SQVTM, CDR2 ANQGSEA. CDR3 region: CSVGTGENQPQHF. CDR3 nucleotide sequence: TGCAGCGTCGGGACAGGGGAGAATCAGCCCCAGCATTTT.

CDR3: CASSWTGLNTEAFF. For the CDR3, the DNA is TGTGCCAGCAGTTGGACAGGCCTGAACACTGAAGCTTTCTTT. The V and J genes are TRBV27 and TRBJ1-1, with 7 bases aligning to TRBD1. The V gene's germline CDR1 is MNHEY and CDR2 SMNVEV (reference sequence). V dropped 4 bases and J dropped 0; count of bases not matched to a gene: 2. The CDR3 length is 14 residues.

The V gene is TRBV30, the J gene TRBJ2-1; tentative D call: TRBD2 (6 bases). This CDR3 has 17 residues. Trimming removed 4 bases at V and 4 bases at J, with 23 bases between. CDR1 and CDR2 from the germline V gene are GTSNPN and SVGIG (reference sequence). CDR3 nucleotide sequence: TGTGCCTGGACCCCCAGGTGGGGGGAGTCTACGTACAATGAGCAGTTCTTC. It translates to CAWTPRWGESTYNEQFF.

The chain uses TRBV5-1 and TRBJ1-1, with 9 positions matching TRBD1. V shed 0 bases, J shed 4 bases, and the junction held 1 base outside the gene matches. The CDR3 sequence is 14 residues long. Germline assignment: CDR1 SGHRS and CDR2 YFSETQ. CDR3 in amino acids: CASSLGQGGTEAFF. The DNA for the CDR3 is TGCGCCAGCAGCTTGGGACAGGGGGGCACTGAAGCTTTCTTT.

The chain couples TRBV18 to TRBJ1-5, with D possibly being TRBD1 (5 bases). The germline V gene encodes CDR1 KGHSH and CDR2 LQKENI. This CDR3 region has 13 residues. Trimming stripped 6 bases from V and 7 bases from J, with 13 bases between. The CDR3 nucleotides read TGTGCCAGCTCCCCGGGGGAGGGCCAGCCCCAGCATTTT. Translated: CASSPGEGQPQHF.

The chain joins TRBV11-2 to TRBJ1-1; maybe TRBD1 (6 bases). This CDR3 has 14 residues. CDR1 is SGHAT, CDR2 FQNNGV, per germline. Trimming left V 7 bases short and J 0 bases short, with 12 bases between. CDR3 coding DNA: TGTGCCAGCATCAGAGGGGGGCTGAACACTGAAGCTTTCTTT. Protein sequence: CASIRGGLNTEAFF.

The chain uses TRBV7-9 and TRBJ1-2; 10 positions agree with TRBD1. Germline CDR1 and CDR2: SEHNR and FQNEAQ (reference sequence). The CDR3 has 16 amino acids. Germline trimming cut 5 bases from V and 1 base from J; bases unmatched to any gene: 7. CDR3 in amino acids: CASSPTTGGLNYGYTF. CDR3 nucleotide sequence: TGTGCCAGCAGCCCGACGACAGGGGGCCTTAACTATGGCTACACCTTC.

CDR3 bases: TGTGCCAGCAGCGTTGGGGACAGGGATGGCTACACCTTC. It is translated as CASSVGDRDGYTF. This chain joins TRBV9 and TRBJ1-2, with 9 positions matching TRBD1. The CDR3 totals 13 residues. V gave up 2 bases and J gave up 6 bases; unmatched junction bases: 2. CDR1 is SGDLS and CDR2 is YYNGEE in the germline V gene.

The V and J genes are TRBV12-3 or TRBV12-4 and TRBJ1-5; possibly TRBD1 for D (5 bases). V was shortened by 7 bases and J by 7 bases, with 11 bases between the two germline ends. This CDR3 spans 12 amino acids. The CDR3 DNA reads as TGTGCCAGCACCCAGGGTTGGCAGCCCCAGCATTTT. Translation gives CASTQGWQPQHF.

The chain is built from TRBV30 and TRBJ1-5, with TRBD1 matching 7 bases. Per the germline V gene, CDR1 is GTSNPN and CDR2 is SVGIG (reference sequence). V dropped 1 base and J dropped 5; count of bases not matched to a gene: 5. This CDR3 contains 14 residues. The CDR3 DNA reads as TGTGCCTGGAGTGACGGACAGGTAGATCAGCCCCAGCATTTT. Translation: CAWSDGQVDQPQHF.

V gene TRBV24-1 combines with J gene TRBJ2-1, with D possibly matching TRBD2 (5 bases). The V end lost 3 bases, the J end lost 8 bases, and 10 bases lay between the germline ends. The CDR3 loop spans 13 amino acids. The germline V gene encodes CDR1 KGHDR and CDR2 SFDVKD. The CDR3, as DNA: TGTGCCACCAGTGATAGCTCAGCGGATGAGCAGTTCTTC. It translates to CATSDSSADEQFF.

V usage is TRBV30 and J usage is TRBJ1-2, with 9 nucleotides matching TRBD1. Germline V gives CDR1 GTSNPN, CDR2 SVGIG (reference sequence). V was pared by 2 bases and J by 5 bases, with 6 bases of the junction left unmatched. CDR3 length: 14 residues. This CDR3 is CAWSRTGEGYGYTF. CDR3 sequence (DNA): TGTGCCTGGAGTCGGACAGGGGAGGGGTATGGCTACACCTTC.

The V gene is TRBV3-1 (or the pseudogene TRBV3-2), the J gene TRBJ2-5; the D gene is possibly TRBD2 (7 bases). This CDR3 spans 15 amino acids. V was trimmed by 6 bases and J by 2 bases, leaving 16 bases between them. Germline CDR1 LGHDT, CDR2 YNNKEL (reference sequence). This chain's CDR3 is CASRALGGVQETQYF. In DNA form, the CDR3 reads TGTGCCAGCAGAGCCTTAGGGGGGGTTCAAGAGACCCAGTACTTC.

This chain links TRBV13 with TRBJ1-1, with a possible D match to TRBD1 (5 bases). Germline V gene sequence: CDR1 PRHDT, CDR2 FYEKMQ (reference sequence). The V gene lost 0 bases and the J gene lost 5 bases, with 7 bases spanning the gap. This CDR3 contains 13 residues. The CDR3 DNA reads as TGTGCCAGCAGCTTAGGCAGGGAAACTGAAGCTTTCTTT. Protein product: CASSLGRETEAFF.

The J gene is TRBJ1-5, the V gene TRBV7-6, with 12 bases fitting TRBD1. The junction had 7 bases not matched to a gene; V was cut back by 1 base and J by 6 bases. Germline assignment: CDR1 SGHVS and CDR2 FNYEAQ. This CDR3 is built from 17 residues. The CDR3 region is CASSLEGTGGLGQPQHF. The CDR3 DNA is TGTGCCAGCAGCTTAGAAGGGACAGGGGGCTTGGGTCAGCCCCAGCATTTT.

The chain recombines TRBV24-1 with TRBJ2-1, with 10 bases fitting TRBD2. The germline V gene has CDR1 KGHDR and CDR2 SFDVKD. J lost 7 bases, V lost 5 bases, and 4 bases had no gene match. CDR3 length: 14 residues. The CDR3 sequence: CATSVPSGSNEQFF. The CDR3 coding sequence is TGTGCCACCAGTGTGCCTAGCGGGAGTAATGAGCAGTTCTTC.

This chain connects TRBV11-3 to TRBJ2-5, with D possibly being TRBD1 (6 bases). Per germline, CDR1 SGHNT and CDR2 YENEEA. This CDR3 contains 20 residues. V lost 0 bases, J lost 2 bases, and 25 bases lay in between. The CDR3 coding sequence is TGTGCCAGCAGCTTAGACTCCCCTAGAAGACAGGTACTACTACAAGAGACCCAGTACTTC. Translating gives CASSLDSPRRQVLLQETQYF.

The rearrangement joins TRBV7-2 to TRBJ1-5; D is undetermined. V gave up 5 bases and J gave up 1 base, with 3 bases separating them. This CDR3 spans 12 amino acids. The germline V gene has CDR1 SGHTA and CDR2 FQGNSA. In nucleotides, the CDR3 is TGTGCCAGCAGCCGGAGCAATCAGCCCCAGCATTTT. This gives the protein CASSRSNQPQHF.